In its sample, the clone carrying this T cell receptor beta chain was seen many times. Its matching antigen is unknown. Germline lookup yields CDR1 LGHDT and CDR2 YNNKEL (reference sequence). V shed 0 bases and J shed 4 bases, with 14 bases lying between them. CDR3 length: 16 amino acids. This specimen belongs to a study of metastatic and nonmetastatic thyroid tumors. Across the whole study: Where malignant and benign thyroid patients were concerned, repertoires were compared across blood and tumor or nodule tissue.

Before thyroid surgery, none of the patients had received any treatment. Study-wide points: It was reported that TCR beta diversity was significantly higher in malignant thyroid tumors than benign nodules, in blood and tumor.

Study processing details: To classify distant metastasis in papillary thyroid cancer, a model was built from CDR3 differences across clinicopathological groups. TCRdb re-processed the PCR reads through MiXCR. Clone size and V and J calls follow TCRdb, not the original study. The data contain tens of thousands of clones, about 18% of them singletons. V and J are TRBV3-1 and TRBJ2-3; the D call may be TRBD1 or TRBD2 (6 bases each). What was sequenced was blood. The TCR was taken from a female donor with papillary thyroid cancer or a benign thyroid nodule (not recorded which). Some clones in this sample may be carry-over from other donors' samples. As DNA, the CDR3 is TGTGCCAGCAGCCAAGATTCCGGGGGCCTGTCAGATACGCAGTATTTT. It yields the protein CASSQDSGGLSDTQYF.